This T cell receptor beta chain appears in the sequencing data of a study of OX40 agonist ivuxolimab in advanced cancers. Study background: Across the patients, intravenous ivuxolimab was delivered every 2 weeks at 0.01 to 10 mg/kg.

Findings and limits, study-wide: CD8+ T cells showed, on average, more clonal expansion than CD4+ cells. Within 6 weeks, CD4+ and CD8+ blood T cells expanded clonally at 0.1 to 3.0 mg/kg.

Patients were ruled out by autoimmune disease history or systemic immunosuppression. A word on this clone: Its antigen is still unknown.

This CDR3 is built from 13 residues. Germline loops: CDR1 SGHNT, CDR2 YENEEA. The V and J ends lost 4 bases and 8 bases respectively, with 12 bases between them. Assay: immunoSEQ multiplex PCR; the TCRdb copy retains only in-frame clones and omits some. The sample lists 45,000 or so clones; 70% to 90% were seen once. The J gene is TRBJ2-1, the V gene TRBV11-3; either TRBD1 or TRBD2 may supply D (6 bases each). The TCR was taken from an adult with an advanced solid tumor such as melanoma, head and neck, liver or kidney cancer. Sequencing was performed on CD4+ or CD8+ T cells sorted from blood, taken in a trial of the OX40 agonist ivuxolimab. The CDR3 DNA reads TGTGCCAGCAGCTCGGGGGCCGGGGATGAGCAGTTCTTC. Translated: CASSSGAGDEQFF.